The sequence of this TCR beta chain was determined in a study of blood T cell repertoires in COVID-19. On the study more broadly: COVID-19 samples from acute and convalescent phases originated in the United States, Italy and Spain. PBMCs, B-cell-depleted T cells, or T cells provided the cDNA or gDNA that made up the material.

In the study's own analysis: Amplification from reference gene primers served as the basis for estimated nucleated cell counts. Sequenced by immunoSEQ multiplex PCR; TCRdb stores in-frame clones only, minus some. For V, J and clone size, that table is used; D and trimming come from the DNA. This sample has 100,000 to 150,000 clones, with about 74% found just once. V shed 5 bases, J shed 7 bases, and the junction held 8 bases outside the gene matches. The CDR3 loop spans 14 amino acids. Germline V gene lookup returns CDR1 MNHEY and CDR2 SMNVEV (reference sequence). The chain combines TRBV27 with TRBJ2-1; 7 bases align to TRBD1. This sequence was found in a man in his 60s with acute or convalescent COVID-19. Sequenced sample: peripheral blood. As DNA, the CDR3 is TGTGCCAGCAGTGAGGGGGCTAGCTGGAATGAGCAGTTCTTC. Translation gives CASSEGASWNEQFF.